Listed here are 5 T cell receptor beta chains from one sample, sequenced in a study of Graves' ophthalmopathy and Graves' hyperthyroidism. The authors amplified TCR beta CDR3 regions from RNA transcripts. Following a first-round RT-PCR that used HTBI primers, a second-round multiplex PCR was carried out. MiXCR, run by TCRdb on the multiplex PCR reads, gives a single entry per CDR3 protein. In the table there are a few hundred thousand distinct CDR3 sequences, less than 20% of which are singletons. Sequencing used peripheral blood. These receptors originate from a woman under 30 with stable Graves' hyperthyroidism.

Ten or more counts support this clonotype. The chain recombines TRBV7-9 with TRBJ2-5; D possibly uses TRBD1 or TRBD2 (5 bases each). CDR1 SEHNR and CDR2 FQNEAQ come from the germline V gene (reference sequence). The V and J ends lost 2 bases and 1 base respectively, with 8 bases between them. The CDR3 runs to 14 residues. CDR3 amino acids: CASSLTGLQETQYF. In DNA, the CDR3 is TGTGCCAGCAGCTTAACGGGGCTCCAAGAGACCCAGTACTTC.

This clonotype came up a few times. The chain is built from TRBV5-1 and TRBJ2-2, with D unresolved. V was clipped by 0 bases and J by 4 bases, with 10 bases between them. CDR1 is SGHRS and CDR2 is YFSETQ in the germline V gene. This CDR3 comprises 15 residues. The CDR3: CASSLGVLSTGELFF. CDR3 in DNA: TGCGCCAGCAGCTTGGGAGTCCTCAGCACCGGGGAGCTGTTTTTT.

This clonotype was observed a handful of times. Possible read error: a much larger clone is one base away. The V gene is TRBV7-8, the J gene TRBJ1-1; maybe TRBD1 (6 bases). CDR3 size: 15 residues. Germline CDR1 SGHVS, CDR2 FQNEAQ. CDR3: CASSPSTGTNTEVFF. CDR3 in DNA: TGTGCCAGCAGCCCGTCAACAGGGACGAACACTGAAGTTTTCTTT.

This clonotype has ten or more counts. This sequence joins TRBV20-1 and TRBJ1-6, with D maybe TRBD1 (6 bases). Germline V lookup: CDR1 DFQATT, CDR2 SNEGSKA (reference sequence). V gave up 1 base and J gave up 8 bases, with 15 bases separating them. The CDR3 totals 15 residues. For the CDR3, the DNA is TGCAGTGCTAGAGTGGGGGGCGCGGGTGATTCACCCCTCCACTTT. This translates into CSARVGGAGDSPLHF.

This clonotype was found many times. V is TRBV19 and J is TRBJ1-5; 8 bases fit TRBD1. The length of the CDR3 is 15 residues. Germline V CDR1 and CDR2: LNHDA, SQIVND (reference sequence). J lost 3 bases, V lost 7 bases, and 8 bases had no gene match. CDR3 DNA: TGTGCCAGTAAGCCGGACAGGGCGTTCAATCAGCCCCAGCATTTT. It codes for CASKPDRAFNQPQHF.